There are many counts of the clone carrying this T cell receptor beta chain. The antigen remains undetermined. TCRdb called the 5' RACE reads again in MiXCR, with one record for every CDR3 protein. In the table there are 21,000 or so distinct CDR3 sequences, roughly 6.5% of which are singletons. This record belongs to a study of spatial heterogeneity in lung cancer. Regarding the study as a whole: Estimates put coverage of tumor T cells about 7% for alpha and around 13% for beta chains. In tumors, expanded intratumoral alpha and beta TCR counts tracked mutation counts.

Germline V lookup: CDR1 DFQATT, CDR2 SNEGSKA (reference sequence). The V gene end was trimmed by 4 bases and the J gene end by 4 bases; junction bases not matched to a gene: 4. The CDR3 is made up of 13 amino acids. This sample's time point: sample taken at primary tumor resection. The sequenced sample was lung tumor tissue, obtained at surgery. The chain carries TRBV20-1 and TRBJ1-5, with 7 bases matching TRBD1. The receptor was isolated from a male donor with early-stage non-small cell lung cancer. This CDR3 is CSATRQGNQPQHF. The CDR3 DNA reads as TGCAGTGCTACTAGACAGGGTAATCAGCCCCAGCATTTT.